This T cell receptor beta chain was found in a study of PD-1 blockade in mismatch repair-deficient tumors. This clone came up a few times. The CDR3 has 15 amino acids. Per germline, CDR1 MNHEY and CDR2 SMNVEV (reference sequence). Trimming removed 4 bases from V and 6 bases from J; junction bases left unmatched: 7. PCR or immunohistochemistry showed mismatch repair deficiency in every enrolled patient. TCRs were sequenced from a few patients responding to pembrolizumab. Data came from immunoSEQ multiplex PCR; TCRdb stores just in-frame clones and leaves some out. The sample carries 130,000 or so clones, 70% to 90% recorded once.

This clonotype was sampled from an adult with mismatch repair-deficient cancer. The chain combines TRBV27 with TRBJ2-1; 9 bases match TRBD1. Sequencing was performed on peripheral blood, taken 44 weeks after starting pembrolizumab. Here the CDR3 reads CASSSWTGAPNEQFF. In nucleotides, the CDR3 is TGTGCCAGCAGTTCCTGGACAGGGGCCCCCAATGAGCAGTTCTTC.